This T cell receptor beta chain was observed in a study of T cells in Graves' hyperthyroidism and ophthalmopathy. General study findings and limits: Also found in blood were most expanded thyroid clonotypes above 0.001.

Researchers took RNA transcripts and amplified the TCR beta CDR3 regions from them. TCR CDR3 regions were first amplified by RT-PCR with HTBI primers. TCRdb analysed the multiplex PCR reads with MiXCR anew, one entry per CDR3 protein. Of 600,000 to 900,000 distinct CDR3 sequences listed, around 17% are singletons. This clonotype was counted between two and nine times. Its target is unknown. CDR1 and CDR2 from the germline V gene are SGHRS and YFSETQ. With 4 bases removed from V and 0 bases from J, the gap between germline ends came to 11 bases. The CDR3 totals 15 residues. The rearrangement joins TRBV5-1 to TRBJ1-3; D gene unclear. Material: blood. This receptor was identified in a man between 18 and 29 years old with Graves' hyperthyroidism. The DNA for the CDR3 is TGCGCCAGCAGCCTCGGGTTGTCCTCTGGAAACACCATATATTTT. Protein sequence: CASSLGLSSGNTIYF. The full variable domain, completed using reference TRBV5-1 and TRBJ1-3, is KAGVTQTPRYLIKTRGQQVTLSCSPISGHRSVSWYQQTPGQGLQFLFEYFSETQRNKGNFPGRFSGRQFSNSRSEMNVSTLELGDSALYLCASSLGLSSGNTIYFGEGSWLTVV.